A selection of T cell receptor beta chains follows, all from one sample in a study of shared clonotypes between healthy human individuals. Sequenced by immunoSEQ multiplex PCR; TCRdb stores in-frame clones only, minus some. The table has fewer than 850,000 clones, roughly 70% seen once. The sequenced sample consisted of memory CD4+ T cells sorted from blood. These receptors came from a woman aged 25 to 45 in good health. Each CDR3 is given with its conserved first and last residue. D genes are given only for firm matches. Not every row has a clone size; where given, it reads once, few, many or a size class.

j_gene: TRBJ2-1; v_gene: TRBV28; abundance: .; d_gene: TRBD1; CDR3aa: CATRPGQGLEQFF; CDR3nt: TGTGCCACCCGACCGGGACAGGGACTTGAGCAGTTCTTC
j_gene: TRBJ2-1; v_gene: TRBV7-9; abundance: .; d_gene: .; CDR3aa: CASSLRGSSYNEQFF; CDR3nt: TGTGCCAGCAGCTTACGGGGGAGTTCCTACAATGAGCAGTTCTTC
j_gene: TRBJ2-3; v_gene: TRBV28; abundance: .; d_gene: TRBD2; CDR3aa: CASSSLAGGGFTDTQYF; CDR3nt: TGTGCCAGCAGTTCTCTAGCGGGAGGGGGATTCACAGATACGCAGTATTTT
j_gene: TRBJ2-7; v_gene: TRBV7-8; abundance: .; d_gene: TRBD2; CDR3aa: CASSLGLAGGPEQYF; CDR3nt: TGTGCCAGCAGCTTAGGACTAGCGGGAGGTCCCGAGCAGTACTTC
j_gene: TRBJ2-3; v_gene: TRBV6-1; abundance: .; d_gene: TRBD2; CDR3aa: CASSERAGVSDTQYF; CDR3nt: TGTGCCAGCAGTGAACGAGCGGGAGTGTCAGATACGCAGTATTTT
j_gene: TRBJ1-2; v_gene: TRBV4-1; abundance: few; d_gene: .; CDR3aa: CASRSRDGPRGLGYTF; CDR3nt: TGCGCCAGCAGATCTAGGGACGGACCCAGGGGTCTTGGCTACACCTTC
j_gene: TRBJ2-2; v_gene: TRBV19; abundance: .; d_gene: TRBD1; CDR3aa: CASRRTGGAGELFF; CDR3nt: TGTGCCAGTAGGCGTACAGGGGGAGCCGGGGAGCTGTTTTTT
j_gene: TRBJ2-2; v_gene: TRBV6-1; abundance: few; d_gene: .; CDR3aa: CASRPRGGPGELFF; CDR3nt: TGTGCCAGCCGCCCCCGGGGAGGCCCCGGGGAGCTGTTTTTT
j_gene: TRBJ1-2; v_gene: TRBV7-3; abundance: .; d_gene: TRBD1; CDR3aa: CASSFDRGNKGYGYTF; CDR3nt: TGTGCCAGCAGCTTCGACAGGGGGAACAAGGGATATGGCTACACCTTC
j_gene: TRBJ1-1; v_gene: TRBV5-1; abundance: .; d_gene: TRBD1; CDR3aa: CASRTTGVDTEAFF; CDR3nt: TGCGCCAGCAGGACTACAGGGGTGGACACTGAAGCTTTCTTT
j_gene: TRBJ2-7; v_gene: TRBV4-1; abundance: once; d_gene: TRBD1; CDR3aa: CASSQAGTETYEQYF; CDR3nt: TGCGCCAGCAGCCAAGCCGGGACAGAGACCTACGAGCAGTACTTC
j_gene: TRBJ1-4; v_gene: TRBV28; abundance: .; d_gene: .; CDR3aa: CASSSGTVNEKLFF; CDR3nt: TGTGCCAGCAGCTCCGGGACGGTAAATGAAAAACTGTTTTTT
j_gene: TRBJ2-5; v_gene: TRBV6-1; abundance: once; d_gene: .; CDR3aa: CASSRGPARETQYF; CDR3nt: TGTGCCAGCAGCAGGGGTCCGGCAAGGGAGACCCAGTACTTC
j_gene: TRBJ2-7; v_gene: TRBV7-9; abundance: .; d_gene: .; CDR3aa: CASSLEKTEQYF; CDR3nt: TGTGCCAGCAGCTTAGAGAAAACGGAGCAGTACTTC
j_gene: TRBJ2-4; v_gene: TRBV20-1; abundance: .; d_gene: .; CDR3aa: CSASLGDLEYF; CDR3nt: TGCAGTGCTAGTTTAGGGGACCTCGAGTACTTC